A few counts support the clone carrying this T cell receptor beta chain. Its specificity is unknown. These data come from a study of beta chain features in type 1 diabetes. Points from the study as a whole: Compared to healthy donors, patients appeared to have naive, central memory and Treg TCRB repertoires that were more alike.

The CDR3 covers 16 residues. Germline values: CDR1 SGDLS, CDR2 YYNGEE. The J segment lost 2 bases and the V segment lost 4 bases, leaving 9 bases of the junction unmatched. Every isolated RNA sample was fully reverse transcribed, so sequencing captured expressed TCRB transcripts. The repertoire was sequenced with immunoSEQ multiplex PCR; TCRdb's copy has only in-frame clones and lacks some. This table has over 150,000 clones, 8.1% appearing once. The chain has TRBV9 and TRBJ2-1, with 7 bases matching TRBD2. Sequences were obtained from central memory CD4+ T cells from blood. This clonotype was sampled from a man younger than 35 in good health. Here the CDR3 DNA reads TGTGCCAGCAGCCCTACGGGGGGACGGACCTACAATGAGCAGTTCTTC. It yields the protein CASSPTGGRTYNEQFF.